This T cell receptor (beta chain) was identified in a study of T cells in Graves' hyperthyroidism and ophthalmopathy. Study overall: Upon initial diagnosis and before any treatment, peripheral blood was collected. Overall study results and limits: Ophthalmopathy was told apart from stable hyperthyroidism by a 13 V-J model. Ophthalmopathy got predicted by the model a median roughly 6.4 months before its onset.

With regard to this clonotype: What it binds is not known.

This CDR3 spans 16 amino acids. CDR1 and CDR2 (germline): PRHDT, FYEKMQ (reference sequence). Trimming cost V 7 bases and J 0 bases, with 13 bases left between them. TCR beta CDR3 regions were amplified from RNA. First-round RT-PCR targeting the TCR CDR3 was performed with the HTBI primer set. TCRdb analysed the multiplex PCR reads with MiXCR anew, one entry per CDR3 protein. The sample yields roughly 800,000 distinct CDR3 sequences, over 35% seen once. Graves' hyperthyroidism showing no ophthalmopathy progression within 18 months was considered stable. This receptor was taken from a man younger than 35 with Graves' hyperthyroidism. Input material: blood. The chain combines TRBV13 with TRBJ2-6; D gene uncertain. The CDR3 bases are TGTGCCAGCACCTCCGGGCCTGACTCTGGGGCCAACGTCCTGACTTTC. Residues: CASTSGPDSGANVLTF.